The present TCR beta chain was sequenced within a study of response to subunit inactivated influenza vaccine. Notes on the study in general: A suggestion made by the authors is that each seasonal influenza vaccination recruits few new T cells.

Germline CDR1 and CDR2: SGHTA and FQGNSA. V lost 3 bases and J 6 bases, leaving 17 bases between the germline ends. The CDR3 is 15 residues long. TCRdb fed the RT-PCR reads into MiXCR, producing one record per CDR3 protein. The sample consists of some 500,000 distinct CDR3 sequences, around 25% of them appearing once. This clonotype was recorded a few times. Antigen unknown. The clonotype originates from a man aged 45-60 years who received an inactivated influenza vaccine. The rearrangement joins TRBV7-2 to TRBJ1-1; D gene ambiguous. The material was CD4+ T cells sorted from PBMCs, obtained less than 6 days after vaccination. CDR3: CASSLTRTFVAEAFF. The CDR3 coding sequence is TGTGCCAGCAGCTTGACACGGACTTTCGTGGCTGAAGCTTTCTTT.